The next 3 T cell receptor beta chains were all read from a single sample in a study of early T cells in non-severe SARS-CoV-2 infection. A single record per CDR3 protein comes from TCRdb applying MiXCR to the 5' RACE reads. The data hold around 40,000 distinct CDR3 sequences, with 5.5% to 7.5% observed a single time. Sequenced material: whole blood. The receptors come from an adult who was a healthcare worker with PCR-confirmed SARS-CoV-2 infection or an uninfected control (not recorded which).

CDR3 in DNA: TGTGCCAGCAGTTCAGGATACTATGGCTACACCTTC. It encodes CASSSGYYGYTF. The chain links TRBV28 to TRBJ1-2; D remains ambiguous. V lost 4 bases and J 3 bases, leaving 6 bases between the germline ends. The CDR3 runs 12 residues. Germline CDR1 reads MDHEN; CDR2 reads SYDVKM.

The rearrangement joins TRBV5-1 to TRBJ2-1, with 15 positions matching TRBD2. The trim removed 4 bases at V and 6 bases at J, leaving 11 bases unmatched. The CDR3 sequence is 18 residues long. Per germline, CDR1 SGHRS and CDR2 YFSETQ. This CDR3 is CASSTAGTSGRPGNEQFF. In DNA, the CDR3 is TGCGCCAGCAGCACCGCAGGGACTAGCGGGAGGCCTGGCAATGAGCAGTTCTTC.

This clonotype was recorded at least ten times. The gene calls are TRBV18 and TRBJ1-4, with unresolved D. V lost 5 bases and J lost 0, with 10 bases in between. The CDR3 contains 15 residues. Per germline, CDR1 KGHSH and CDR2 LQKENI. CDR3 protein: CASSSGYATNEKLFF. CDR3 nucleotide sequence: TGTGCCAGCTCATCGGGATATGCAACTAATGAAAAACTGTTTTTT.